What follows is one T cell receptor (beta chain) and its context. Its antigen remains unknown. The method was immunoSEQ multiplex PCR; TCRdb's version includes in-frame clones alone and lacks a portion of them. The sample yields 1,000 or so clones, about three fifths seen once. The source of the sample is a study of T cell therapy after organ transplantation. Trimming took 6 bases from V and 5 from J, leaving 17 bases between them. CDR3 length: 14 residues. Per germline, CDR1 KGHSY and CDR2 FQNENV. The sequencing here drew on CD8+ T cells from blood, taken before autologous CMV-specific T cell therapy. The TCR comes from a human patient who had received a solid organ transplant and had CMV disease. The V and J genes are TRBV16 and TRBJ2-7; D tentatively fits TRBD1 or TRBD2 (5 bases each). CDR3 residues: CASSDGPPGHEQYF. As DNA, the CDR3 is TGTGCCAGCAGTGATGGGCCGCCGGGGCACGAGCAGTACTTC.